The rows below give T cell receptor beta chains drawn from one sample of a study of blood T cell repertoires in COVID-19. TCRdb's table, derived via immunoSEQ multiplex PCR, lists solely in-frame clones and lacks some. The sample consists of around 57,000 clones, more than 85% of them appearing once. Specimen: peripheral blood. These receptors originate from a man over 45 with acute or convalescent COVID-19. Each CDR3 is given with its conserved first and last residue. Each record gives: CDR3 DNA, CDR3 protein, CDR3 length, J gene, V gene, D gene, clone size. A D gene is named only where the DNA matches it firmly. Some rows have no size entry. The others give once, few or many, or a class for an expanded clone.

CDR3 DNA: TGTGCCAGCAGTTACTCGAAGGGTGGCGGGAGCACAGATACGCAGTATTTT; CDR3 protein: CASSYSKGGGSTDTQYF; CDR3 length: 17; J gene: TRBJ2-3; V gene: TRBV6-2/TRBV6-3; D gene: -; clone size: -
CDR3 DNA: TGTGCCAGCAGCTTATCAGCCGGAGGCGGAAACACCATATATTTT; CDR3 protein: CASSLSAGGGNTIYF; CDR3 length: 15; J gene: TRBJ1-3; V gene: TRBV7-8; D gene: -; clone size: -
CDR3 DNA: TGCAGTGCTAGTCCTCTCGGCTCCTACAATGAGCAGTTCTTC; CDR3 protein: CSASPLGSYNEQFF; CDR3 length: 14; J gene: TRBJ2-1; V gene: TRBV20-1; D gene: -; clone size: -
CDR3 DNA: TGTGCCAGCAGCGCACAGGGGGTGGGCACAGATACGCAGTATTTT; CDR3 protein: CASSAQGVGTDTQYF; CDR3 length: 15; J gene: TRBJ2-3; V gene: TRBV5-6; D gene: TRBD1; clone size: few
CDR3 DNA: TGTGCCAGCAGCTTAGAAGTTCAGGCGAACACTGAAGCTTTCTTT; CDR3 protein: CASSLEVQANTEAFF; CDR3 length: 15; J gene: TRBJ1-1; V gene: TRBV11-3; D gene: -; clone size: -
CDR3 DNA: TGTGCCAGCAGTGAAACTACCACAGATACGCAGTATTTT; CDR3 protein: CASSETTTDTQYF; CDR3 length: 13; J gene: TRBJ2-3; V gene: TRBV2; D gene: -; clone size: few
CDR3 DNA: TGTGCCAGCTCACCACAACTAGCGGGAACCATCACAGATACGCAGTATTTT; CDR3 protein: CASSPQLAGTITDTQYF; CDR3 length: 17; J gene: TRBJ2-3; V gene: TRBV18; D gene: TRBD2; clone size: -
CDR3 DNA: TGTGCCAGCAGCTTAGGGCTAGCGGGAGGAACTGAGCAGTTCTTC; CDR3 protein: CASSLGLAGGTEQFF; CDR3 length: 15; J gene: TRBJ2-1; V gene: TRBV7-9; D gene: TRBD2; clone size: -
CDR3 DNA: TGTGCCAGCAGCGGGGGAGGGGAACAAGAGACCCAGTACTTC; CDR3 protein: CASSGGGEQETQYF; CDR3 length: 14; J gene: TRBJ2-5; V gene: TRBV7-9; D gene: TRBD2; clone size: -
CDR3 DNA: TGTGCCAGCAGCAGAGCGATACAAACAGGGAATGAGCAGTACTTC; CDR3 protein: CASSRAIQTGNEQYF; CDR3 length: 15; J gene: TRBJ2-7; V gene: TRBV21-1; D gene: -; clone size: -
CDR3 DNA: TGTGCCAGCAGCCCTATTACCGGGACAGCGAACACTGAAGCTTTCTTT; CDR3 protein: CASSPITGTANTEAFF; CDR3 length: 16; J gene: TRBJ1-1; V gene: TRBV5-4; D gene: TRBD1; clone size: -
CDR3 DNA: TGTGCCAGCAGCATGCAAGGACTAGCTGAATACAATGAGCAGTTCTTC; CDR3 protein: CASSMQGLAEYNEQFF; CDR3 length: 16; J gene: TRBJ2-1; V gene: TRBV11-2; D gene: TRBD2; clone size: once
CDR3 DNA: TGTGCCAGCAGCTTACAGGGGCTCTATGGCTACACCTTC; CDR3 protein: CASSLQGLYGYTF; CDR3 length: 13; J gene: TRBJ1-2; V gene: TRBV11-2; D gene: -; clone size: -
CDR3 DNA: TGTGCCATCAGTGAGTCCTTCGGCACAGATACGCAGTATTTT; CDR3 protein: CAISESFGTDTQYF; CDR3 length: 14; J gene: TRBJ2-3; V gene: TRBV10-3; D gene: -; clone size: -
CDR3 DNA: TGCGCCAGCAGCCAAGAGGACCGGGGGGGCACTGAAGCTTTCTTT; CDR3 protein: CASSQEDRGGTEAFF; CDR3 length: 15; J gene: TRBJ1-1; V gene: TRBV4-3; D gene: -; clone size: -
CDR3 DNA: TGTGCCAGCAGCTTAGAACAGAGCTCACCCCTCCACTTT; CDR3 protein: CASSLEQSSPLHF; CDR3 length: 13; J gene: TRBJ1-6; V gene: TRBV11-2; D gene: -; clone size: few
CDR3 DNA: TGTGCCAGCAGTCCTTCAGGGGGCTATGGCTACACCTTC; CDR3 protein: CASSPSGGYGYTF; CDR3 length: 13; J gene: TRBJ1-2; V gene: TRBV27; D gene: TRBD1; clone size: -
CDR3 DNA: TGTGCCAGCAGCAAATCCGTCGGGGGAAGGGCAGATACGCAGTATTTT; CDR3 protein: CASSKSVGGRADTQYF; CDR3 length: 16; J gene: TRBJ2-3; V gene: TRBV11-3; D gene: -; clone size: -
CDR3 DNA: TGTGCCAGCTCACACCGTCCGGACAGGCCCAACACTGAAGCTTTCTTT; CDR3 protein: CASSHRPDRPNTEAFF; CDR3 length: 16; J gene: TRBJ1-1; V gene: TRBV18; D gene: TRBD1; clone size: -
CDR3 DNA: TGTGCCTGGAGACAGGGGGGGGATTCACCCCTCCACTTT; CDR3 protein: CAWRQGGDSPLHF; CDR3 length: 13; J gene: TRBJ1-6; V gene: TRBV30; D gene: TRBD1; clone size: -
CDR3 DNA: TGTGCCATCACCGGGACAGCAACTAATGAAAAACTGTTTTTT; CDR3 protein: CAITGTATNEKLFF; CDR3 length: 14; J gene: TRBJ1-4; V gene: TRBV10-3; D gene: TRBD1; clone size: -
CDR3 DNA: TGCAGCGTGCAGGGACAGTTCGACTATGGCTACACCTTC; CDR3 protein: CSVQGQFDYGYTF; CDR3 length: 13; J gene: TRBJ1-2; V gene: TRBV29-1; D gene: TRBD1; clone size: -
CDR3 DNA: TGTGCCAGCAGCTTGCTGGGACAGGCCCCCGGAAAACTGTTTTTT; CDR3 protein: CASSLLGQAPGKLFF; CDR3 length: 15; J gene: TRBJ1-4; V gene: TRBV5-8; D gene: TRBD1; clone size: -
CDR3 DNA: TGTGCCAGTACCCTCCGGCTAGCGGGACCCTACGAGCAGTACTTC; CDR3 protein: CASTLRLAGPYEQYF; CDR3 length: 15; J gene: TRBJ2-7; V gene: TRBV19; D gene: TRBD2; clone size: -
CDR3 DNA: TGTGCCACCAGTAGGGGGACAGGGCCTAGCACAGATACGCAGTATTTT; CDR3 protein: CATSRGTGPSTDTQYF; CDR3 length: 16; J gene: TRBJ2-3; V gene: TRBV24-1; D gene: TRBD1; clone size: -